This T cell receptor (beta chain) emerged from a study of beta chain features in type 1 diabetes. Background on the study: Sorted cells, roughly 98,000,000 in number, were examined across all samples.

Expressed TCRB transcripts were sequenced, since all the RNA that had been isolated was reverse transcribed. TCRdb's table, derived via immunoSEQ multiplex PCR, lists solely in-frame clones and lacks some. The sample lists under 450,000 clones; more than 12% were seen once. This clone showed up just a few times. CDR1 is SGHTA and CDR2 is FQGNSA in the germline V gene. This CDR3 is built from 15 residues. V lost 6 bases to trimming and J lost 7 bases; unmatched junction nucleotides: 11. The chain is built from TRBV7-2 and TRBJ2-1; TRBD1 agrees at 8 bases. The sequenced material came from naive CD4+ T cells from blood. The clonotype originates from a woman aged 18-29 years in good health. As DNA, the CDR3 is TGTGCCAGCAGTCATTCAGGGGGCGGAATGAATGAGCAGTTCTTC. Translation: CASSHSGGGMNEQFF.